This T cell receptor (beta chain) is from a study of radiotherapy plus CTLA-4 blockade in lung cancer. The sample holds a few counts of this clone. Clones were read by immunoSEQ multiplex PCR, and TCRdb kept only the in-frame ones, dropping some. The sample shows 90,000 to 100,000 clones, roughly 74% of them seen only once. Germline assignment: CDR1 WSHSY and CDR2 SAAADI. The CDR3 totals 13 residues. The germline V and J ends were trimmed by 6 bases and 2 bases, with 9 bases remaining between them. This specimen consisted of peripheral blood, obtained from a patient treated with radiotherapy plus ipilimumab. The V and J genes are TRBV10-2 and TRBJ2-3, with D possibly TRBD2 on 5 matching bases. The source of this sequence is a human donor with non-small cell lung cancer who had a partial response to radiotherapy plus ipilimumab. Some clones in this sample may be carry-over from other donors' samples. This CDR3 is CASSGEFTDTQYF. In nucleotides, the CDR3 is TGCGCCAGCAGCGGGGAGTTCACAGATACGCAGTATTTT.